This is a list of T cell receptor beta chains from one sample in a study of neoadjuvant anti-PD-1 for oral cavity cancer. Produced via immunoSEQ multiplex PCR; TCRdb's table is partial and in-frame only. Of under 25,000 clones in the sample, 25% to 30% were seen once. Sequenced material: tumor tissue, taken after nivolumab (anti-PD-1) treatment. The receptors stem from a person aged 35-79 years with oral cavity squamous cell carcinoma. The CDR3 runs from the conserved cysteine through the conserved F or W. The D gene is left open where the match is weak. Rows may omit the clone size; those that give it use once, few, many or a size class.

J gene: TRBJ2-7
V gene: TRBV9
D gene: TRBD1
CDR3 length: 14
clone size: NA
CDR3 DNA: TGTGCCAGCAGCCCCCGGGACAGGGAATACGAGCAGTACTTC
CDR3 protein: CASSPRDREYEQYF

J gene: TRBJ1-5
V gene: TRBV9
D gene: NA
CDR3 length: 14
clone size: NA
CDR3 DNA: TGTGCCAGCAGCGTAGACGGGGCCAATCAGCCCCAGCATTTT
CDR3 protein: CASSVDGANQPQHF

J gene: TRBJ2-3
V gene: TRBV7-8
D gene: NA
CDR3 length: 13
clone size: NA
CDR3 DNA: TGTGCCAGCAGCTTAGACAGCACAGATACGCAGTATTTT
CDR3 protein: CASSLDSTDTQYF

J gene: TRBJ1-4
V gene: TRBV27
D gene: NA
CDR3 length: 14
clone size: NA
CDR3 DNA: TGTGCCAGCAGCAAGGGTATTGGCTTGGAAAAACTGTTTTTT
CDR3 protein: CASSKGIGLEKLFF

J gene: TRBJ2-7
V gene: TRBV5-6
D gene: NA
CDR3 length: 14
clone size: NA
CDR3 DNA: TGTGCCAGCAGCTTTGGGGTACAGGGAAACGAGCAGTACTTC
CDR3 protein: CASSFGVQGNEQYF

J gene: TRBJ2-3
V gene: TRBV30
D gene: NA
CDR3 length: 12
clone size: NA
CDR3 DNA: TGTGCCTGGAGTCGAGGGCTGGAAGCGCAGTATTTT
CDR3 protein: CAWSRGLEAQYF

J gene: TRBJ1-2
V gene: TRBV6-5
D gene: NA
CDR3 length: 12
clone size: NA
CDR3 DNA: TGTGCCAGCAGCCTTACAGGGCTGAGCTACACCTTC
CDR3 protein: CASSLTGLSYTF

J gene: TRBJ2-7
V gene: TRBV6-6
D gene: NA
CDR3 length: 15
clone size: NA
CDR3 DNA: TGTGCCAGCAGTTACTGGGACGGAAAAGAAAACGAGCAGTACTTC
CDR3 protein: CASSYWDGKENEQYF

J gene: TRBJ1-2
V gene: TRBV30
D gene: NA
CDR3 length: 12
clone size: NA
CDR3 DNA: TGTGCCTTGGACGTAGGGTCCTATGGCTACACCTTC
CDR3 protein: CALDVGSYGYTF

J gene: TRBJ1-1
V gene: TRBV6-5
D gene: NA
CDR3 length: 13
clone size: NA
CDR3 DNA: TGTGCCAGCAGTTACCGAGAGGCGACTGAAGCTTTCTTT
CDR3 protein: CASSYREATEAFF

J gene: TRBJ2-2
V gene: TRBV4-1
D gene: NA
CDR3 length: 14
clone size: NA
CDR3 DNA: TGCGCCAGCAGCCCCCTGACTCCGTCCGGGGAGCTGTTTTTT
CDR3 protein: CASSPLTPSGELFF

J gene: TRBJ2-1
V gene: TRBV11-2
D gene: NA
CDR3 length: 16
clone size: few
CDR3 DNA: TGTGCCAGCAGCCCCGGAGTTGCGGGTGGGCAGAATGAGCAGTTCTTC
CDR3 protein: CASSPGVAGGQNEQFF

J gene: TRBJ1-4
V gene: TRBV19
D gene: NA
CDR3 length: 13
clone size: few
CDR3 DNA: TGTGCCAGTAGATCGCAGGATAATGAAAAACTGTTTTTT
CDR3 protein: CASRSQDNEKLFF

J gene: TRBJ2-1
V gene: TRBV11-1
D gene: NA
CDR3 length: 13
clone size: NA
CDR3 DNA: TGTGCCAGCAGGTTAATACTAGGCAGTGAGCAGTTCTTC
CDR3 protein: CASRLILGSEQFF

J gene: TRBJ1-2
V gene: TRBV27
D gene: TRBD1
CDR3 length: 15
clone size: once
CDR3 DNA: TGTGCCAGCAGTCCTCCGGGACAGGGGGTCTATGGCTACACCTTC
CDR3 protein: CASSPPGQGVYGYTF

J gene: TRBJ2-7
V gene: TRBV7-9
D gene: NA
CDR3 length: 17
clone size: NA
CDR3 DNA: TGTGCCAGCAGCTTACCCCGGGGGATAGGGCCAACCTACGAGCAGTACTTC
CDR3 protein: CASSLPRGIGPTYEQYF

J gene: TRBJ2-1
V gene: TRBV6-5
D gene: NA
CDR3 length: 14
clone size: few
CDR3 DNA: TGTGCCAGCAGTCAGGGACGCTCCTACAATGAGCAGTTCTTC
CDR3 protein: CASSQGRSYNEQFF

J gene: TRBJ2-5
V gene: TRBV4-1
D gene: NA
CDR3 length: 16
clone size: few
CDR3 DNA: TGCGCCAGCAGCCAAGAGGGCCGGGACGGTCGCAAGACCCAGTACTTC
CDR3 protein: CASSQEGRDGRKTQYF

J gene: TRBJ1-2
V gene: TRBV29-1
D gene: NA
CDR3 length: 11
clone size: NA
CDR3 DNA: TGCAGCGTTGCGGGGGCGGGTGGCTACACCTTC
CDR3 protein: CSVAGAGGYTF

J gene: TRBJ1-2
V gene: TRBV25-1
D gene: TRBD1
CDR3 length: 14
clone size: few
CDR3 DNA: TGTGCCAGCAGTGCCGACAGGGGGCTGGGTGGCTACACCTTC
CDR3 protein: CASSADRGLGGYTF

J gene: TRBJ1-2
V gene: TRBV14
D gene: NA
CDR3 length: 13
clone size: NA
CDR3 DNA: TGTGCCAGCAGCCAAGCGGGGGCAGGAGGCTACACCTTC
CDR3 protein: CASSQAGAGGYTF

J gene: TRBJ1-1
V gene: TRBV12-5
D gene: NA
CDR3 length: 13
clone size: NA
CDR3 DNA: TGTGCTAGTGGTCCCTCTTATAACACTGAAGCTTTCTTT
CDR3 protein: CASGPSYNTEAFF

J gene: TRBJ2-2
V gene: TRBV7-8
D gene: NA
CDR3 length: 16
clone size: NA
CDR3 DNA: TGTGCCAGCAGCTCCCAAATGCTAGGGGCATCCGGGGAGCTGTTTTTT
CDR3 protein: CASSSQMLGASGELFF

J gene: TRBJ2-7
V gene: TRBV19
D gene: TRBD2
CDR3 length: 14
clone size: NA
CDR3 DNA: TGTGCCAGTAGTATAACTAGCGGGCCCTACGAGCAGTACTTC
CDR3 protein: CASSITSGPYEQYF

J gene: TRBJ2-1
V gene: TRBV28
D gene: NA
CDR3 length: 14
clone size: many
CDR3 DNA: TGTGCCAGCAGCTCCCCCGGACTCGCCGCCGAGCAGTTCTTC
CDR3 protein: CASSSPGLAAEQFF

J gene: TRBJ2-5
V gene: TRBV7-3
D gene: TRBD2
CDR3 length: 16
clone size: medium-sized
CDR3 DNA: TGTGCCAGCAGCTTAACGGGGACTAGCGGAAAAGAGACCCAGTACTTC
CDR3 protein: CASSLTGTSGKETQYF

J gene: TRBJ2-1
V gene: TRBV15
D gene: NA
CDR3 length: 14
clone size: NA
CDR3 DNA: TGTGCCACGAAATCCGGGTCATCCTACAATGAGCAGTTCTTC
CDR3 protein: CATKSGSSYNEQFF

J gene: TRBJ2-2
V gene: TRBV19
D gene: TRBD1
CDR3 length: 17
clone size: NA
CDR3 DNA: TGTGCCAGTAGTATAAGGGGACAGGGGGTGAACACCGGGGAGCTGTTTTTT
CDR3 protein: CASSIRGQGVNTGELFF

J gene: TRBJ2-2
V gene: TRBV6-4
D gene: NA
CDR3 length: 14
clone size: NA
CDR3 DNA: TGTGCCAGCACCCCCGCTCCGGGCACCGGGGAGCTGTTTTTT
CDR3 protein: CASTPAPGTGELFF

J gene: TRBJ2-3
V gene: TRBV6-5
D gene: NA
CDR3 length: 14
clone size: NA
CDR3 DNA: TGTGCCAGCAGGCGCCACAGGGAAACAGATACGCAGTATTTT
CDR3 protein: CASRRHRETDTQYF

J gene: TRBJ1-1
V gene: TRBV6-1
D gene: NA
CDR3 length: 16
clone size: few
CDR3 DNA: TGTGCCAGCAGTGAAGCGCAATCCAGCCGGGACACTGAAGCTTTCTTT
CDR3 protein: CASSEAQSSRDTEAFF

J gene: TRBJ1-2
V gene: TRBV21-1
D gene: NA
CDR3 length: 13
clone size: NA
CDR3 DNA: TGTGCCAGCAGGGTCCTAAGGGCGTCCGGCTACACCTTC
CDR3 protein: CASRVLRASGYTF

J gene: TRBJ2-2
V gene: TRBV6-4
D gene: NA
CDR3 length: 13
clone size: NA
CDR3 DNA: TGTGCCAGCAGTGAGGCTGACACCGGGGAGCTGTTTTTT
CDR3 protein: CASSEADTGELFF

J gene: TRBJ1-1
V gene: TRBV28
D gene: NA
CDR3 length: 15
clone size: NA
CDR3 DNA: TGTGCCAGCAGTTTATTCAGCGGGGCGAACACTGAAGCTTTCTTT
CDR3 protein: CASSLFSGANTEAFF

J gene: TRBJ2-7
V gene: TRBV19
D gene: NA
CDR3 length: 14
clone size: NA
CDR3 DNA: TGTGCCAGTAGTATGGGACCTAGAGGGTACGAGCAGTACTTC
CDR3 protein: CASSMGPRGYEQYF

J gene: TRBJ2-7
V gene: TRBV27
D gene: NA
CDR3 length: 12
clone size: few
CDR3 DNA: TGTGCCACCACCAGCGGACGCTACGAGCAGTACTTC
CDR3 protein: CATTSGRYEQYF

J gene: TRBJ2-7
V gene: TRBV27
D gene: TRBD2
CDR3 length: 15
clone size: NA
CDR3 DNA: TGTGCCAGCAGTCCTCGACTAGCGGGGCCTTACGAGCAGTACTTC
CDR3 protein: CASSPRLAGPYEQYF

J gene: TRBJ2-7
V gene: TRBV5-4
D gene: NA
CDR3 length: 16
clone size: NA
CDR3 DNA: TGTGCCAGCAGCTCCAAATTTAGCTTCAGGGAGGAAGAGCAGTACTTC
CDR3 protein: CASSSKFSFREEEQYF

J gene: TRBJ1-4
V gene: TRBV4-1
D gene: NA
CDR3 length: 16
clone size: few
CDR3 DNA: TGCGCCAGCAGCCGACCCCCAACAGAGGTGTTTGAAAAACTGTTTTTT
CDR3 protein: CASSRPPTEVFEKLFF

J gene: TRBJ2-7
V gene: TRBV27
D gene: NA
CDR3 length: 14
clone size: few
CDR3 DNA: TGTGCCAGCAGGCCCGGCGGGATGGCCCACGAGCAGTACTTC
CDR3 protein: CASRPGGMAHEQYF

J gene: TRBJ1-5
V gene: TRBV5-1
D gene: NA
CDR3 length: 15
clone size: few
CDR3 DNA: TGCGCCAGCAGCTTGGGGGAAATGGGGACGGAGCCCCAGCATTTT
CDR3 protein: CASSLGEMGTEPQHF

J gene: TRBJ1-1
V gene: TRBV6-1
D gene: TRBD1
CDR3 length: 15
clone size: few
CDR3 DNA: TGTGCCAGCCAGGGGGGCGGTGATGGTGGGTCTGAAGCTTTCTTT
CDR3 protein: CASQGGGDGGSEAFF

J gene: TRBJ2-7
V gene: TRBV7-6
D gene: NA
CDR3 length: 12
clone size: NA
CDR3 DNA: TGTGCCAGCAGCAAGAGGGGATACGAGCAGTACTTC
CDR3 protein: CASSKRGYEQYF

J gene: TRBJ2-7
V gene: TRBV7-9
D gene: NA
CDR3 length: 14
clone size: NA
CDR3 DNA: TGTGCCAGCAGCTCCTTACAGGACTTCTACGAGCAGTACTTC
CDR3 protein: CASSSLQDFYEQYF

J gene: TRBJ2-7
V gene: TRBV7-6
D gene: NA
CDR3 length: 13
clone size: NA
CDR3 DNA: TGTGCCAGCAGACTCCAGGGCACCCACGAGCAGTACTTC
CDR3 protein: CASRLQGTHEQYF